This is a list of T cell receptor beta chains from one sample in a study of T cells in Graves' hyperthyroidism and ophthalmopathy. TCRdb redid the calling of the multiplex PCR reads with MiXCR, one entry per CDR3 protein. Here the sample spans about 520,000 distinct CDR3 sequences, approximately 24% being singletons. The sample taken for sequencing was blood. The receptors come from a woman aged 30 to 39 with Graves' ophthalmopathy. The CDR3 runs from the conserved cysteine through the conserved F or W. D genes are given only for firm matches. Some rows have no size entry. The others give once, few or many, or a class for an expanded clone.

v_gene	abundance	j_gene	d_gene	CDR3aa	CDR3nt
TRBV12-3/TRBV12-4	NA	TRBJ1-5	NA	CASSSGTPSSNQPQHF	TGTGCCAGCAGTTCCGGGACACCGAGCAGCAATCAGCCCCAGCATTTT
TRBV7-8	NA	TRBJ2-5	NA	CASSNPETQYF	TGTGCCAGCAGTAATCCAGAGACCCAGTACTTC
TRBV20-1	NA	TRBJ1-5	NA	CSARRLGPENQPQHF	TGCAGTGCTAGGAGACTGGGCCCTGAAAATCAGCCCCAGCATTTT
TRBV6-2/TRBV6-3	NA	TRBJ2-5	TRBD2	CASSSPSGTYQETQYF	TGTGCCAGCAGTTCACCTAGCGGGACGTACCAAGAGACCCAGTACTTC
TRBV18	NA	TRBJ1-1	NA	CASSPWARGDTEAFF	TGTGCCAGCTCACCTTGGGCGAGGGGAGACACTGAAGCTTTCTTT
TRBV29-1	many	TRBJ1-1	NA	CSARPGGGEAFF	TGCAGCGCCCGGCCGGGGGGTGGTGAAGCTTTCTTT
TRBV28	NA	TRBJ1-6	NA	CASSPRRGANSPLHF	TGTGCCAGCAGCCCCCGCCGGGGAGCTAATTCACCCCTCCACTTT
TRBV6-1	many	TRBJ1-5	NA	CASSEAGDQPQHF	TGTGCCAGCAGTGAAGCCGGAGATCAGCCCCAGCATTTT
TRBV7-6	many	TRBJ1-1	NA	CASSFLLREETEAFF	TGTGCCAGCAGCTTTTTATTAAGGGAGGAGACTGAAGCTTTCTTT
TRBV19	many	TRBJ1-2	NA	CASREVRRNYGYTF	TGTGCCAGCAGGGAAGTAAGGCGGAACTATGGCTACACCTTC
TRBV30	once	TRBJ2-7	NA	CAWSVELGDYEQYF	TGTGCCTGGAGTGTGGAGCTGGGGGACTACGAGCAGTACTTC
TRBV6-1	NA	TRBJ2-2	NA	CASSRRPGGELFF	TGTGCCAGCAGTCGCCGACCGGGCGGGGAGCTGTTTTTT
TRBV5-1	many	TRBJ1-1	NA	CASSRGAGEAPEAFF	TGCGCCAGCAGCCGGGGGGCAGGGGAGGCCCCTGAAGCTTTCTTT
TRBV10-3	NA	TRBJ2-7	TRBD2	CAISETSGGQYEQYF	TGTGCCATCAGTGAGACTAGCGGGGGGCAGTACGAGCAGTACTTC
TRBV6-2/TRBV6-3	NA	TRBJ1-2	NA	CASRLSGNGYTF	TGTGCCAGCAGGCTTTCGGGGAATGGCTACACCTTC
TRBV7-9	NA	TRBJ2-5	TRBD2	CASSPRWGGPKETQYF	TGTGCCAGCAGCCCCCGGTGGGGGGGTCCCAAAGAGACCCAGTACTTC
TRBV2	NA	TRBJ2-7	NA	CASGILRSGEQYF	TGTGCCAGCGGGATCCTACGCTCCGGCGAGCAGTACTTC
TRBV6-5	NA	TRBJ2-2	NA	CASSSPGGVETGELFF	TGTGCCAGCAGTTCCCCTGGCGGGGTGGAGACCGGGGAGCTGTTTTTT
TRBV29-1	many	TRBJ1-5	TRBD1	CSVGTGVDQPQHF	TGCAGCGTTGGGACAGGGGTTGATCAGCCCCAGCATTTT
TRBV12-3/TRBV12-4	NA	TRBJ1-1	TRBD1	CASTDAGGMNTEASF	TGTGCCAGCACTGATGCAGGGGGGATGAACACTGAAGCTTCCTTT
TRBV30	NA	TRBJ2-5	NA	CAWRKGSETQYF	TGTGCCTGGAGGAAAGGGTCAGAGACCCAGTACTTC
TRBV4-2	many	TRBJ2-7	TRBD1	CASSQAGTASYEQYF	TGTGCCAGCAGCCAAGCCGGGACAGCATCCTACGAGCAGTACTTC
TRBV20-1	few	TRBJ1-6	TRBD1	CSASRGPSSYNSPLHF	TGCAGTGCTAGCAGGGGGCCCAGCTCCTATAATTCACCCCTCCACTTT
TRBV4-2	many	TRBJ2-7	NA	CASSQVMGSSYEQYF	TGTGCCAGCAGCCAAGTCATGGGCAGTTCCTACGAGCAGTACTTC
TRBV12-3/TRBV12-4	many	TRBJ2-4	TRBD1	CASMSGGAKNIQYF	TGTGCCAGCATGTCAGGGGGTGCGAAAAACATTCAGTACTTC
TRBV4-1	few	TRBJ1-2	TRBD1	CASSQEGQGRQGYTF	TGCGCCAGCAGCCAAGAGGGACAGGGGAGGCAGGGCTACACCTTC
TRBV12-3/TRBV12-4	few	TRBJ1-5	NA	CANSLGGDQPQHF	TGTGCCAACAGCCTGGGGGGTGATCAGCCCCAGCATTTT
TRBV12-3/TRBV12-4	many	TRBJ1-5	NA	CASRKGGRGNQPQHF	TGTGCCAGCAGGAAAGGGGGGAGGGGTAATCAGCCCCAGCATTTT
TRBV27	NA	TRBJ2-7	NA	CASTLDTNHYEQYF	TGTGCCAGCACCTTGGACACAAATCACTACGAGCAGTACTTC
TRBV5-1	NA	TRBJ1-2	TRBD1	CASRGQGPNYGYTF	TGCGCCAGCAGGGGACAGGGGCCCAACTATGGCTACACCTTC
TRBV6-5	NA	TRBJ2-7	TRBD2	CASSWTSGVIYEQYF	TGTGCCAGCAGTTGGACTAGCGGGGTTATCTACGAGCAGTACTTC
TRBV7-2	many	TRBJ2-7	TRBD1	CASSLVGTGLNEQYF	TGTGCCAGCAGCTTAGTAGGGACAGGGTTAAACGAGCAGTACTTC
TRBV5-1	many	TRBJ2-5	TRBD1	CASSDTATGEETQYF	TGCGCCAGCAGCGATACCGCGACAGGGGAAGAGACCCAGTACTTC
TRBV4-3	NA	TRBJ1-3	NA	CASSQDPGISSSGNTIYF	TGCGCCAGCAGCCAAGATCCCGGCATCTCAAGCTCTGGAAACACCATATATTTT
TRBV6-5	many	TRBJ2-7	TRBD2	CASSSLGGGVEEQYF	TGTGCCAGCAGTTCCCTCGGGGGGGGCGTAGAAGAGCAGTACTTC
TRBV15	few	TRBJ2-7	NA	CATSRDHGSPAYEQYF	TGTGCCACCAGCAGAGATCATGGTAGTCCTGCCTACGAGCAGTACTTC
TRBV18	few	TRBJ1-2	NA	CASSRPGTATRYGYTF	TGTGCCAGCTCACGACCCGGGACGGCGACGAGATATGGCTACACCTTC
TRBV6-5	few	TRBJ1-1	NA	CASSYSPQVGTEAFF	TGTGCCAGCAGTTACTCCCCACAAGTGGGCACTGAAGCTTTCTTT
TRBV6-2/TRBV6-3	NA	TRBJ2-2	TRBD1	CASSSPDRGNTGELFF	TGTGCCAGCAGTTCCCCGGACAGGGGGAACACCGGGGAGCTGTTTTTT
TRBV5-1	few	TRBJ1-1	TRBD1	CASGGDRPTNTEAFF	TGCGCCAGCGGGGGGGACAGACCGACGAACACTGAAGCTTTCTTT
TRBV20-1	many	TRBJ1-2	NA	CSARDFGGIKAYGYTF	TGCAGTGCTAGAGATTTCGGGGGGATTAAGGCTTATGGCTACACCTTC
TRBV12-5	few	TRBJ1-2	TRBD1	CASGSGQDYGYTF	TGTGCTAGTGGTTCGGGACAGGACTATGGCTACACCTTC
TRBV2	NA	TRBJ1-1	NA	CASSEARQYTEAFF	TGTGCCAGCAGTGAAGCGCGCCAGTACACTGAAGCTTTCTTT
TRBV12-3/TRBV12-4	few	TRBJ2-6	NA	CASREGQTFSGANVLTF	TGTGCCAGCAGGGAAGGACAGACTTTCTCTGGGGCCAACGTCCTGACTTTC
TRBV6-1	NA	TRBJ2-5	TRBD2	CASKGASGDSETQYF	TGTGCCAGCAAAGGGGCTAGCGGGGACTCAGAGACCCAGTACTTC
TRBV11-2	NA	TRBJ2-7	NA	CASSPIYRDPYEQYF	TGTGCCAGCAGCCCGATTTACAGGGACCCCTACGAGCAGTACTTC
TRBV12-3/TRBV12-4	few	TRBJ2-3	TRBD2	CASSSPWRGGVTDTQYF	TGTGCCAGCAGTTCCCCCTGGCGGGGGGGCGTCACAGATACGCAGTATTTT
TRBV4-2	NA	TRBJ1-1	TRBD1	CASSQPRTRDSTTEAFF	TGTGCCAGCAGCCAACCTCGTACCCGGGACAGTACGACTGAAGCTTTCTTT
TRBV19	many	TRBJ1-5	TRBD1	CASSFGQGGYGNQPQHF	TGTGCCAGTAGTTTTGGACAGGGGGGCTATGGCAATCAGCCCCAGCATTTT
TRBV28	many	TRBJ1-3	NA	CASSWGEGNTIYF	TGTGCCAGCAGTTGGGGGGAAGGAAACACCATATATTTT
TRBV12-3/TRBV12-4	few	TRBJ2-2	NA	CASSFWGGELFF	TGTGCCAGCAGTTTTTGGGGCGGGGAGCTGTTTTTT
TRBV27	once	TRBJ1-3	NA	CASSSDSRSQADTIYF	TGTGCCAGCAGTTCGGACAGTCGTTCTCAAGCCGACACCATATATTTT
TRBV14	many	TRBJ1-2	NA	CASSQDSGHHYGYTF	TGTGCCAGCAGCCAAGATTCAGGGCACCACTATGGCTACACCTTC
TRBV6-2/TRBV6-3	once	TRBJ2-7	NA	CASSYSTSKGTYEQYF	TGTGCCAGCAGTTACTCGACTTCCAAGGGCACCTACGAGCAGTACTTC
TRBV3-1	many	TRBJ1-1	NA	CASSQFTEAFF	TGTGCCAGCAGCCAGTTCACTGAAGCTTTCTTT
TRBV6-2/TRBV6-3	few	TRBJ2-7	TRBD1	CASSNRDRGVYEQYF	TGTGCCAGCAGTAACCGGGACAGGGGTGTCTACGAGCAGTACTTC